The T cell receptor (beta chain) under discussion was sequenced for a study of T-cell memory formation after mild COVID-19. As for the study in general: The TCR clusters were mostly specific to one donor. General study findings and limits: SARS-CoV-2 specificity of second-wave clones peaking day 37 was unconfirmed.

A single record per CDR3 protein comes from TCRdb applying MiXCR to the 5' RACE reads. Among a few hundred thousand distinct CDR3 sequences listed, approximately 19% were seen once. Remarks on this clonotype: As yet, its antigen is unknown.

CDR3 size: 14 residues. Germline V lookup: CDR1 MDHEN, CDR2 SYDVKM. Trimming left V 6 bases short and J 5 bases short, with 17 bases between. Sequencing was carried out using PBMCs or a T cell subset sorted from them (not recorded which). The origin of this receptor is a man aged 18 to 35 who had mild COVID-19 (a few samples of this study predate the infection). Cell type and time point are not known. The rearrangement uses TRBV28 and TRBJ2-7; D possibly corresponds to TRBD2 (5 bases). Here the CDR3 DNA reads TGTGCCAGCAGCTCGGGATCCCACTTGGACGAGCAGTACGTC. It specifies CASSSGSHLDEQYV.